The TCR beta chain described here comes from a study of T cell responses to AZD1222 COVID-19 vaccine. Study-wide points: Clonal diversity was possibly underestimated, and white British individuals and females predominated among donors.

Details on this clone: Its antigen is as yet unknown.

V shed 5 bases and J shed 5 bases, with 12 bases lying between them. There are 13 residues in the CDR3. The germline CDR1 and CDR2 sequences are LNHNV and YYDKDF (reference sequence). This table comes from immunoSEQ multiplex PCR, and its TCRdb copy is limited to in-frame clones, with some not included. The sample consists of some 74,000 clones, about 90% of them appearing once. The V and J genes are TRBV15 and TRBJ2-5; D is perhaps TRBD2 (5 bases). The source is an adult who received the AZD1222 COVID-19 vaccine. The sample here was peripheral blood, taken 28 days after the second AZD1222 dose. The chain's CDR3 is CATSRPGYETQYF. The DNA of the CDR3 is TGTGCCACCAGCCGCCCGGGGTATGAGACCCAGTACTTC.